The rows below give T cell receptor beta chains drawn from one sample of a study of blood T cell repertoires in COVID-19. Profiling relied on immunoSEQ multiplex PCR, and the TCRdb table lists in-frame clones only, not all of them. The data show 15,000 to 20,000 clones, with 70% to 90% seen just once and roughly 17% held by the top ten. Material: peripheral blood. The source is a man between 65 and 85 years old with acute or convalescent COVID-19. The conserved cysteine and the conserved F or W are not part of the CDR3 here. D genes are given only for firm matches.

NA	TRBV3-1/TRBV3-2	TRBJ2-7	ASSRAERPPYEQY
NA	TRBV7-2	TRBJ2-5	ASSFQGGSGETQY
NA	TRBV4-1	TRBJ2-7	ASSQVAANSYEQY
TRBD2	TRBV6-1	TRBJ2-7	ASSESATSGFTYEQY
TRBD1	TRBV5-1	TRBJ1-3	ASSPGQAAGNTIY
TRBD1	TRBV9	TRBJ1-3	ASSVAGTATGNTIY
TRBD1	TRBV2	TRBJ2-7	ASRQGTLVPYEQY
TRBD1	TRBV28	TRBJ1-2	ASSLGQNGYT
TRBD2	TRBV4-3	TRBJ2-7	ASSQVLAGGPIPYEQY
NA	TRBV7-9	TRBJ2-1	ASSLNGEQF
TRBD1	TRBV23-1	TRBJ2-5	ASTDRVETQY
NA	TRBV9	TRBJ2-2	ASSVVTSGYTGELF